The entry that follows covers one TCR beta chain sequence. Its antigen is still unknown. The entry originates in a study of blood T cells in healthy people across ages. The study's findings and limits: Donors of long life had a larger count of naive CD4+ cells and greater diversity than aged donors.

Primers used in a second PCR of about 7 to 12 cycles were a sample-barcoded 5' primer and a J-beta primer mix. A 12-random-nucleotide template-switch adaptor tagged each cDNA molecule. TCRdb fed the 5' RACE reads into MiXCR, producing one record per CDR3 protein. The sample yields around 700,000 distinct CDR3 sequences, about 25% seen once. Trimming cost V 3 bases and J 4 bases, with 18 bases left between them. CDR3 size: 17 residues. Donors gave approximately 9.9 milliliters of peripheral blood apiece. These data were also filed under a second study, of T cells of mothers and their children. In that study: In each mother, TCR beta CDR3 reads exceeded 9 million; in each child, they numbered a few million.

The sequence was collected from a boy between 5 and 17 years old in good health. The chain has TRBV12-3 or TRBV12-4 and TRBJ2-2; D might be TRBD2 (6 bases). Sequencing input: blood. CDR3 loop: CASSFINRGTGTGELFF. The CDR3 DNA reads as TGTGCCAGCAGTTTCATCAACCGGGGGACGGGCACCGGGGAGCTGTTTTTT.